Below are 20 T cell receptor beta chains sequenced from a single sample in a study of metastatic and nonmetastatic thyroid tumors. TCRdb re-clonotyped the PCR reads through MiXCR. The repertoire includes roughly 57,000 clones, 20% to 25% of them detected once, and 3.5% to 5% sits in the top ten. Not a single patient had been given any form of treatment at any point before undergoing thyroid surgery. The sample comprised blood. These receptors were obtained from a female donor with papillary thyroid cancer or a benign thyroid nodule (not recorded which). Some clones in this sample may be carry-over from other donors' samples.

This clone appeared many times. V and J are TRBV7-9 and TRBJ2-7; D call uncertain. Germline V lookup: CDR1 SEHNR, CDR2 FQNEAQ (reference sequence). Trimming took off 0 bases at V and 2 bases at J, with 5 bases between the two ends. The CDR3 has 13 residues. CDR3 coding DNA: TGTGCCAGCAGCTTAGCCTCCGCCTACGAGCAGTACTTC. Amino acids: CASSLASAYEQYF.

About this clone itself: This may stem from a read error, because a much larger clone lies one nucleotide away. The genes are TRBV7-8 and TRBJ2-2; 8 bases match TRBD2. CDR1 and CDR2 (germline): SGHVS, FQNEAQ. The CDR3 runs 14 residues. CDR3 residues: CVSSQTSGPGELFF. The CDR3 DNA is TGTGTCAGCAGCCAAACTAGCGGCCCCGGGGAGCTGTTTTTT.

There are many counts of this clone. The chain links TRBV27 to TRBJ2-1; 9 positions agree with TRBD1. The length of the CDR3 is 13 residues. Germline CDR1 is MNHEY and CDR2 is SMNVEV (reference sequence). Trimming took 10 bases from V and 5 from J; bases not matched to a gene: 6. The CDR3 nucleotides are TGTGCCACCACCGGGACAGGGAACAATGAGCAGTTCTTC. Encoded protein: CATTGTGNNEQFF.

This clone was counted between two and nine times. A single base separates this from a much larger clone, so it may be a read error. This chain joins TRBV15 and TRBJ2-5; TRBD1 might be the D (6 bases). The CDR3 length is 16 residues. Germline loops: CDR1 LNHNV, CDR2 YYDKDF (reference sequence). The ends were cut back, 5 bases at V and 0 bases at J, with 16 bases in the middle. The CDR3 region has the DNA TGTGCCACCAGCGGGGGCCCTTTGAGCGACCAAGAGACCCAGTACTTC. It codes for CATSGGPLSDQETQYF.

This clone occurred many times. The chain recombines TRBV18 with TRBJ2-7; 16 bases fit TRBD2. The CDR3 length is 16 residues. Looked up from germline, CDR1 is KGHSH and CDR2 is LQKENI. Unmatched junction bases numbered 4, after V lost 6 bases and J lost 2 bases. The CDR3 reads CASSAGTSGRAYEQYF. The DNA of the CDR3 is TGTGCCAGCTCCGCCGGGACTAGCGGGAGGGCCTACGAGCAGTACTTC.

V usage is TRBV5-4 and J usage is TRBJ2-3, with TRBD2 as a possible D gene (6 bases). The CDR3 contains 18 residues. Germline CDR1 reads SGHNT; CDR2 reads YYREEE (reference sequence). V lost 1 base to trimming and J lost 3 bases, with 21 bases between them. The CDR3 nucleotides are TGTGCCAGCAGCTTGTATCCTGTACTAGCTGGAGGGACAGATACGCAGTATTTT. Its translation is CASSLYPVLAGGTDTQYF.

This clone was seen many times. The J gene is TRBJ1-5, the V gene TRBV10-2; 9 bases are shared with TRBD1. V lost 2 bases, J lost 2 bases, and 4 bases stayed unmatched. The CDR3 sequence is 16 residues long. Germline assignment: CDR1 WSHSY and CDR2 SAAADI. The CDR3 sequence: CASSETQGAGNQPQHF. The CDR3 region has the DNA TGCGCCAGCAGTGAGACACAGGGGGCAGGCAATCAGCCCCAGCATTTT.

The table lists this clone with many counts. The V call is TRBV7-8, the J call TRBJ1-5; possibly TRBD1 for D (6 bases). Per germline, CDR1 SGHVS and CDR2 FQNEAQ. This CDR3 has 16 amino acids. The V end lost 3 bases, the J end lost 2 bases, and 14 bases lay between the germline ends. The CDR3 here is CASSFDAGAGNQPQHF. CDR3 coding DNA: TGTGCCAGCAGCTTTGATGCAGGGGCAGGCAATCAGCCCCAGCATTTT.

This clone occurred many times. The chain is built from TRBV2 and TRBJ2-2, with 9 bases matching TRBD1. Germline CDR1 and CDR2: SNHLY and FYNNEI. V lost 9 bases, J lost 4 bases, and 6 bases stayed unmatched. CDR3 length equals 14 residues. The CDR3 region is CASRDRVGTGELFF. CDR3 coding DNA: TGTGCCAGTCGGGACAGGGTAGGCACCGGGGAGCTGTTTTTT.

Only a few counts were recorded for this clone. The chain couples TRBV6-1 to TRBJ1-2, with D hard to call. CDR3 length equals 15 residues. The V and J ends lost 7 bases and 3 bases respectively, with 18 bases between them. Germline loops: CDR1 MNHNS, CDR2 SASEGT. Written as DNA, the CDR3 is TGTGCCAGCACATGGGCAGACTCCACCGACTATGGCTACACCTTC. This translates into CASTWADSTDYGYTF.

This clone was detected many times. Just one base apart from a much larger clone, this may be a read error. The chain recombines TRBV12-3 or TRBV12-4 with TRBJ1-1; 12 bases match TRBD1. There are 17 residues in the CDR3. CDR3 nucleotides: TGTGCCAGCAGTTTGGGACAGGGGGCGGGGATGAACGCTGAAGCTTTCTTT. Translated, it gives CASSLGQGAGMNAEAFF.

In its sample, this clone was seen a few times. The junction does not match germline at one end; this may be a read error. The chain couples TRBV11-2 to TRBJ1-6, with 11 bases aligning to TRBD1. The CDR3 is 16 amino acids. Germline V lookup: CDR1 SGHAT, CDR2 FQNNGV. Here the CDR3 reads CASSSPRTGGIWTLHF. CDR3 DNA: TGTGCAAGCAGCTCGCCCCGGACAGGGGGCATTTGGACCCTCCACTTT.

This clone was observed a single time. Compared with germline, one end of the junction differs, possibly owing to a read error. The sample contains more than one DNA sequence encoding this CDR3. The chain carries TRBV5-1 and TRBJ2-2; maybe TRBD2 (5 bases). The CDR3 spans 14 residues. Germline CDR1 SGHRS, CDR2 YFSETQ. The CDR3 sequence: CASSLGHNTGELLF. In DNA, the CDR3 is TGCGCCAGCAGCTTGGGTCACAACACCGGGGAGCTGCTTTTT.

This clone has at least ten counts. The CDR3 region is CASSLGPSWNEQFF. In DNA, the CDR3 is TGCGCCAGCAGCCTGGGACCCAGTTGGAATGAGCAGTTCTTC. The chain has TRBV5-1 and TRBJ2-1; D may be TRBD1 or TRBD2 (5 bases each). V shed 4 bases and J shed 7 bases, with 15 bases lying between them. The V gene's germline CDR1 is SGHRS and CDR2 YFSETQ. The CDR3 has 14 amino acids. Using reference TRBV5-1 and TRBJ2-1 for the parts outside the CDR3, the full variable domain is KAGVTQTPRYLIKTRGQQVTLSCSPISGHRSVSWYQQTPGQGLQFLFEYFSETQRNKGNFPGRFSGRQFSNSRSEMNVSTLELGDSALYLCASSLGPSWNEQFFGPGTRLTVL.

This clone was observed at least ten times. The CDR3 sequence: CASSPRDTYEQYF. The CDR3 region has the DNA TGTGCCAGCTCACCGCGGGACACCTACGAGCAGTACTTC. The chain recombines TRBV18 with TRBJ2-7; D may be TRBD1 or TRBD2 (6 bases each). Germline V lookup: CDR1 KGHSH, CDR2 LQKENI. The ends were cut back, 3 bases at V and 2 bases at J, with 8 bases in the middle. The CDR3 extends over 13 amino acids. Full variable domain (outside the CDR3, taken from reference TRBV18 and TRBJ2-7): NAGVMQNPRHLVRRRGQEARLRCSPMKGHSHVYWYRQLPEEGLKFMVYLQKENIIDESGMPKERFSAEFPKEGPSILRIQQVVRGDSAAYFCASSPRDTYEQYFGPGTRLTVT.

This clone has at least ten counts. V usage is TRBV30 and J usage is TRBJ1-5; no firm D call. V lost 4 bases to trimming and J lost 2 bases, with 12 bases between them. CDR1 GTSNPN and CDR2 SVGIG come from the germline V gene (reference sequence). The CDR3 extends over 14 amino acids. CDR3 sequence reads: CAWNSGSGNQPQHF. The CDR3 DNA reads as TGTGCCTGGAATTCCGGAAGTGGCAATCAGCCCCAGCATTTT.

This clone was recorded many times. The sample contains more than one DNA sequence encoding this CDR3. The rearrangement joins TRBV19 to TRBJ1-1; D is unclear. The CDR3 is made up of 13 amino acids. Germline CDR1 is LNHDA and CDR2 is SQIVND (reference sequence). V was cut by 5 bases and J by 3 bases, with 10 bases left in between. CDR3 DNA: TGTGCCAGTAGTCGGACTCGGGACACTGAAGCTTTCTTT. As protein: CASSRTRDTEAFF.

The gene calls are TRBV14 and TRBJ2-7; D is possibly TRBD1 or TRBD2 (5 bases each). V was pared by 5 bases and J by 6 bases, with 17 bases between. This CDR3 spans 14 amino acids. CDR1 SGHDN and CDR2 FVKESK come from the germline V gene. CDR3 coding DNA: TGTGCCAGCAGCTACCGGGACGGCCCCGGCGAGCAGTACTTC. It specifies CASSYRDGPGEQYF.

This clone showed up many times. The chain couples TRBV7-2 to TRBJ1-1; TRBD1 is a possible D gene (5 bases). Germline V CDR1 and CDR2: SGHTA, FQGNSA. The CDR3 runs to 15 residues. V was shortened by 0 bases and J by 5 bases, with 13 bases between the two germline ends. This chain's CDR3 is CASSLAPGAGTEAFF. In DNA, the CDR3 is TGTGCCAGCAGCTTAGCGCCCGGGGCAGGGACTGAAGCTTTCTTT.

This clone showed up many times. The CDR3: CASSLDTHGTAAYEQYF. CDR3 sequence (DNA): TGTGCCAGCAGCTTAGATACCCACGGGACAGCTGCCTACGAGCAGTACTTC. The genes are TRBV11-2 and TRBJ2-7; 7 nucleotides line up with TRBD1. Germline assignment: CDR1 SGHAT and CDR2 FQNNGV. The CDR3 is 17 residues long. The V and J ends lost 0 bases and 2 bases, in that order; junction bases with no gene match: 10.